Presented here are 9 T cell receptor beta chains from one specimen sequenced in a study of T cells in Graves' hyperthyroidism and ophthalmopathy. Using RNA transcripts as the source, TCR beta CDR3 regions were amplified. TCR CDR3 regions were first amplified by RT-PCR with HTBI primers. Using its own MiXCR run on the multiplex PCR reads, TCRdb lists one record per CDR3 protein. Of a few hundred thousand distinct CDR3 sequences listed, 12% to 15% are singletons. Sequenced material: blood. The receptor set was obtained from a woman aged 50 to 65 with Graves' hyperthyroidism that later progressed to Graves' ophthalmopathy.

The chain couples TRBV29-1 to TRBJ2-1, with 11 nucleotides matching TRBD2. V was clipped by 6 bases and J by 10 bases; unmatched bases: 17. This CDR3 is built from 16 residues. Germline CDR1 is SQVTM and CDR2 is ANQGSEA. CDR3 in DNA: TGCAGCGTAGACACAGGGTTTAGACTAGCGGGAAGGGAGCAGTTCTTC. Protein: CSVDTGFRLAGREQFF.

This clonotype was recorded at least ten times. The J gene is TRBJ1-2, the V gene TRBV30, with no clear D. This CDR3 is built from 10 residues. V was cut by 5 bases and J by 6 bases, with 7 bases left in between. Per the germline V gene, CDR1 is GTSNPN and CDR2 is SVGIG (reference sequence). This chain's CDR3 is CAWVSDGYTF. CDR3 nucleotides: TGTGCCTGGGTCAGCGATGGCTACACCTTC.

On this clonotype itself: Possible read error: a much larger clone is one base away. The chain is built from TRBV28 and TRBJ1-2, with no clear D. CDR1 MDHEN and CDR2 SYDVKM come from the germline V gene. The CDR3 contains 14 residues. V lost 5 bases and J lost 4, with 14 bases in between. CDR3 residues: CASSVINPAYGYTF. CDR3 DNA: TGTGCCAGCAGTGTCATTAATCCAGCCTATGGCTACACCTTC.

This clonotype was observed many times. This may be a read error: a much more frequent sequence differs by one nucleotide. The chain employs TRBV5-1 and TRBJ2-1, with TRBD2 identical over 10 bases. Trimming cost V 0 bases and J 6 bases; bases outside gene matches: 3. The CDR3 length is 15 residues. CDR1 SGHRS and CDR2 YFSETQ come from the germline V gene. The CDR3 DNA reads TGCGCCAGCAGCTTGGTGGCTAGCGGGAGCAATGAGCAGTTCTTC. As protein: CASSLVASGSNEQFF.

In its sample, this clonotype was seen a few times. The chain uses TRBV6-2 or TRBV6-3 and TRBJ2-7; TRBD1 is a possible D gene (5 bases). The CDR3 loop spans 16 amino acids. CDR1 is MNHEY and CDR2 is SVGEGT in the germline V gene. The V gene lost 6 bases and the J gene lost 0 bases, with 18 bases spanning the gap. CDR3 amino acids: CASSPRLDTRSYEQYF. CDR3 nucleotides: TGTGCCAGCAGCCCCCGGCTGGACACCCGCTCCTACGAGCAGTACTTC.

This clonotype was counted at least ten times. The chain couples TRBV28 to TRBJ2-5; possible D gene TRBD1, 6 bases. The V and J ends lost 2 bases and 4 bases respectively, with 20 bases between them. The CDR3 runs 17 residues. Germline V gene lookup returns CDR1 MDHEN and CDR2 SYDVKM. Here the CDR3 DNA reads TGTGCCAGCAGTTTACTCCAGGGGCGAATAAAGGGAGAGACCCAGTACTTC. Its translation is CASSLLQGRIKGETQYF.

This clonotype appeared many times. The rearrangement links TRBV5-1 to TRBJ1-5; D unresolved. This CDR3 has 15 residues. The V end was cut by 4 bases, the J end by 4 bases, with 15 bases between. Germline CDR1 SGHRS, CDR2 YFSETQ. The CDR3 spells CASSPSAGRNQPQHF. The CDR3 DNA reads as TGCGCCAGCAGCCCATCTGCGGGGAGGAATCAGCCCCAGCATTTT.

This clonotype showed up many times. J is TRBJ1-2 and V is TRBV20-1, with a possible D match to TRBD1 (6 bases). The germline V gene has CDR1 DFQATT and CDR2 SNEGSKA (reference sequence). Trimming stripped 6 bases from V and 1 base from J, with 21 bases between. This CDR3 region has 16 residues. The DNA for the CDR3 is TGCAGTGCAACGATACCGACAGGCCGTTATAACTATGGCTACACCTTC. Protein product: CSATIPTGRYNYGYTF.

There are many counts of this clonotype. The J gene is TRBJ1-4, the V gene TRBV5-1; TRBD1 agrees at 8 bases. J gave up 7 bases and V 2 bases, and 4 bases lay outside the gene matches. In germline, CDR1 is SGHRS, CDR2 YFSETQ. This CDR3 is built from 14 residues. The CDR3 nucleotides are TGCGCCAGCAGCTTAGGGCAGGGGGCTGAAAAACTGTTTTTT. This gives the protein CASSLGQGAEKLFF.